The sequence of this T cell receptor (beta chain) was determined in a study of blood T cells in healthy people across ages. The study's findings and limits: Roughly linearly, TCR beta diversity per million T cells fell as age increased. A greater number of naive CD4+ cells and higher diversity distinguished long-lived donors from aged donors.

Concerning this clonotype itself: As yet, its antigen is unknown.

Germline values: CDR1 ENHRY, CDR2 SYGVKD. V lost 4 bases and J 5 bases, leaving 23 bases between the germline ends. This CDR3 has 17 amino acids. Primed by a sample-barcoded 5' primer and a J-beta primer mix, a second PCR proceeded for about 7 to 12 cycles. Each CDR3 protein is one row after TCRdb ran MiXCR on the 5' RACE reads. This sample has 650,000 to 800,000 distinct CDR3 sequences; over 40% occur once, and the top ten carry 13%. Sequenced: blood. The clonotype originates from a woman aged 80 or over in good health. The gene calls are TRBV10-3 and TRBJ1-2; no reliable D call. CDR3 nucleotide sequence: TGTGCCATCAGTGGTACAACTCGTACAGTATCGAGATATGGCTACACCTTC. It codes for CAISGTTRTVSRYGYTF.